Described below is a single T cell receptor (beta chain) sequence and its context. Its antigen remains unidentified. The germline gives CDR1 GTSNPN, CDR2 SVGIG (reference sequence). The CDR3 is 13 residues long. The V gene lost 1 base and the J gene lost 6 bases, with 11 bases spanning the gap. This sample stems from a study of STAT5B mutations in CD4+ large granular lymphocyte leukemia. Buffy coats from healthy blood donors served as controls. Overall study results and limits: Without putative leukemic clones, patient CD4-sorted repertoires remained more clonal than healthy CD4+ repertoires.

The repertoire was sequenced with immunoSEQ multiplex PCR; TCRdb's copy has only in-frame clones and lacks some. The data show 40,000 to 45,000 clones, 70% to 85% seen once. The TCR sequence derives from a human donor in good health. The chain has TRBV30 and TRBJ2-3, with unresolved D. Sequenced material: CD4+ T cells from blood buffy coats. CDR3 coding DNA: TGTGCCTGGAGTGGGGGTACCTCGGATACGCAGTATTTT. This sequence encodes CAWSGGTSDTQYF.